What follows are 3 T cell receptor beta chains derived from one specimen sequenced in a study of shared clonotypes between healthy human individuals. TCRdb keeps only in-frame clones here, not all; method: immunoSEQ multiplex PCR. Among some 2.4 million clones listed, over 85% were seen once. The sample taken for sequencing was naive CD4+ T cells from PBMCs. Subset meaning: CD45RA+ positively selected. These receptor sequences come from a man younger than 35 in good health. Some clones in this sample may be carry-over from other donors' samples.

To note about this clone: Other DNA variants within this sample encode the same CDR3. The rearrangement links TRBV4-3 to TRBJ1-2; D call uncertain. Germline V gives CDR1 LGHNA, CDR2 YSLEER. V was cut by 0 bases and J by 5 bases, with 7 bases left in between. This CDR3 has 13 residues. CDR3 bases: TGCGCCAGCAGCCAAGATATCGGGTATGGCTACACCTTC. It specifies CASSQDIGYGYTF.

This chain links TRBV6-1 with TRBJ2-7; D gene unclear. Germline V CDR1 and CDR2: MNHNS, SASEGT. V lost 6 bases to trimming and J lost 7 bases, with 22 bases between them. The CDR3 sequence is 15 residues long. CDR3 coding DNA: TGTGCCAGCAGAGAAACCCTTCTTGTTATCGGGGAGCAGTACTTC. This encodes CASRETLLVIGEQYF.

The chain combines TRBV6-6 with TRBJ1-2; D ambiguous. With 6 bases removed from V and 6 bases from J, the gap between germline ends came to 14 bases. The CDR3 consists of 13 residues. Germline lookup yields CDR1 MNHNY and CDR2 SVGAGI (reference sequence). The CDR3 loop reads CASSHSRADGYTF. CDR3 coding DNA: TGTGCCAGCAGCCACTCTCGGGCCGATGGCTACACCTTC.